Listed below are T cell receptor beta chains from one sample, sequenced in a study of tissue T cells after allogeneic stem cell transplantation. The method was immunoSEQ multiplex PCR; TCRdb's version includes in-frame clones alone and lacks a portion of them. The data contain some 860 clones, 39% of them seen just once; the ten biggest clones take up about 60%. The sample here was transverse colon tissue, taken at autopsy. Receptors were obtained from a female patient aged 40 to 69 with steroid-refractory graft-versus-host disease after an allogeneic stem cell transplant. Some T cells may arise from the graft donor. Each CDR3 is given with its conserved first and last residue. The D gene is left open where the match is weak. Not all rows give a size; the values are once, few, many and, for expanded clones, a class.

15 | TRBD2 | TRBJ2-1 | TRBV18 | NA | CASSTVSGRADEQFF | TGTGCCAGCTCGACCGTTAGCGGGAGGGCCGATGAGCAGTTCTTC
15 | NA | TRBJ1-1 | TRBV4-2 | medium-sized | CASSQGVFGDTEAFF | TGTGCCAGCAGCCAAGGGGTATTTGGCGACACTGAAGCTTTCTTT
14 | NA | TRBJ1-1 | TRBV2 | few | CASSDGWETTEAFF | TGTGCCAGCAGTGATGGTTGGGAGACCACTGAAGCTTTCTTT
16 | TRBD2 | TRBJ2-3 | TRBV5-6 | NA | CASSLGASGSVRTQYF | TGTGCCAGCAGCTTGGGGGCTAGCGGTAGTGTAAGGACGCAGTATTTT
14 | TRBD2 | TRBJ2-3 | TRBV9 | medium-sized | CASSVSGRRDTQYF | TGTGCCAGCAGCGTTAGCGGGAGGAGAGATACGCAGTATTTT
14 | TRBD1 | TRBJ1-1 | TRBV2 | few | CASSVRGHGLRGFF | TGTGCCAGCAGTGTTAGGGGGCATGGGCTTCGTGGATTCTTT
16 | TRBD1 | TRBJ1-2 | TRBV10-3 | NA | CAISARVRDRASGYTF | TGTGCCATCAGTGCTAGGGTACGGGACAGGGCGAGTGGCTACACCTTC
16 | TRBD1 | TRBJ2-2 | TRBV6-2/TRBV6-3 | NA | CASSYRRTGYTGELFF | TGTGCCAGCAGTTACCGACGGACAGGTTACACCGGGGAGCTGTTTTTT
14 | NA | TRBJ2-1 | TRBV7-2 | NA | CASSLVGGVDEQFF | TGTGCCAGCAGCTTAGTGGGGGGAGTGGATGAGCAGTTCTTC
14 | NA | TRBJ1-4 | TRBV5-1 | medium-sized | CASTRDLGGEKLFF | TGCGCCAGCACCCGGGACTTGGGGGGTGAAAAACTGTTTTTT
13 | NA | TRBJ1-1 | TRBV7-9 | NA | CASSLELNTEAFF | TGTGCCAGCAGCTTAGAGTTGAACACTGAAGCTTTCTTT
13 | NA | TRBJ1-6 | TRBV30 | few | CAWSRQNNSPLHF | TGTGCCTGGAGTCGGCAGAATAATTCACCCCTCCACTTT
12 | NA | TRBJ2-3 | TRBV24-1 | NA | CATGSGTDTQYF | TGTGCCACCGGTTCGGGAACAGATACGCAGTATTTT
13 | NA | TRBJ2-3 | TRBV18 | medium-sized | CASSVLATDTQYF | TGTGCCAGCTCAGTTCTAGCAACAGATACGCAGTATTTT
15 | NA | TRBJ2-5 | TRBV10-2 | NA | CASSEVLRGRETQYF | TGCGCCAGCAGTGAAGTCTTACGGGGGCGAGAGACCCAGTACTTC
16 | NA | TRBJ2-7 | TRBV2 | NA | CASSSFGTVSGYEQYF | TGTGCCAGCAGTTCCTTTGGGACGGTCTCGGGCTACGAGCAGTACTTC
13 | NA | TRBJ1-2 | TRBV27 | NA | CASSPAGYYGYTF | TGTGCCAGCAGTCCTGCCGGGTACTATGGCTACACCTTC
15 | NA | TRBJ2-7 | TRBV5-5 | NA | CASSWSATVSYEQYF | TGTGCCAGCAGCTGGTCAGCGACAGTCTCCTACGAGCAGTACTTC
16 | TRBD1 | TRBJ2-1 | TRBV19 | NA | CASSGRQGRHIDEQFF | TGTGCCAGTAGTGGGAGACAGGGCCGGCACATCGATGAGCAGTTCTTC
14 | NA | TRBJ2-1 | TRBV5-1 | NA | CASSLEGFYNEQFF | TGCGCCAGCAGCTTGGAAGGGTTCTACAATGAGCAGTTCTTC
15 | NA | TRBJ1-2 | TRBV5-1 | once | CASSLGLWAAYGYTF | TGCGCCAGCAGCTTGGGTCTCTGGGCAGCTTATGGCTACACCTTC
17 | TRBD2 | TRBJ2-2 | TRBV9 | few | CASSSMPGGASTGELFF | TGTGCCAGCAGCTCCATGCCCGGGGGGGCAAGCACCGGGGAGCTGTTTTTT
15 | NA | TRBJ2-2 | TRBV7-2 | few | CASSLGNSYTGELFF | TGTGCCAGCAGCTTAGGGAACAGCTACACCGGGGAGCTGTTTTTT
15 | NA | TRBJ2-2 | TRBV2 | medium-sized | CASSESGPYTGELFF | TGTGCCAGCAGTGAATCGGGACCCTACACCGGGGAGCTGTTTTTT
16 | NA | TRBJ2-7 | TRBV18 | medium-sized | CASSPKRLQGLYEQYF | TGTGCCAGCTCACCCAAGAGGTTACAGGGTCTCTACGAGCAGTACTTC
15 | TRBD1 | TRBJ2-3 | TRBV30 | NA | CAWNRKDRRTDTQYF | TGTGCCTGGAACCGGAAGGACAGGCGAACAGATACGCAGTATTTT
17 | NA | TRBJ2-1 | TRBV30 | NA | CAWKKRVPLGSYNEQFF | TGTGCCTGGAAGAAGCGGGTCCCCTTAGGTTCCTACAATGAGCAGTTCTTC
12 | NA | TRBJ2-3 | TRBV25-1 | medium-sized | CASSDLKDTQYF | TGTGCCAGCAGTGACCTCAAGGATACGCAGTATTTT
18 | NA | TRBJ2-7 | TRBV4-2 | few | CASSQDGPHGREAYEQYF | TGTGCCAGCAGCCAAGACGGGCCCCACGGGCGGGAAGCCTACGAGCAGTACTTC
13 | NA | TRBJ1-2 | TRBV19 | NA | CASSIGGHYGYTF | TGTGCCAGTAGTATCGGTGGGCACTATGGCTACACCTTC
14 | TRBD1 | TRBJ2-7 | TRBV27 | medium-sized | CASSLRDRVYEQYF | TGTGCCAGCAGTCTCCGGGACAGGGTCTACGAGCAGTACTTC
15 | NA | TRBJ1-1 | TRBV18 | NA | CASSPLRAGYTEAFF | TGTGCCAGCTCACCACTTCGGGCGGGGTACACTGAAGCTTTCTTT
12 | NA | TRBJ2-3 | TRBV24-1 | NA | CATRGAADTQYF | TGTGCCACCAGAGGGGCCGCAGATACGCAGTATTTT
15 | NA | TRBJ1-2 | TRBV5-1 | NA | CASSPAGTHRNGYTF | TGCGCCAGCAGCCCGGCAGGGACACACAGAAATGGCTACACCTTC
14 | NA | TRBJ2-3 | TRBV5-5 | NA | CASSPQRVTDTQYF | TGTGCCAGCAGCCCGCAGCGTGTCACAGATACGCAGTATTTT
16 | NA | TRBJ1-6 | TRBV5-4 | few | CASSLGRKTGNSPLHF | TGTGCCAGCAGCTTAGGGCGTAAAACAGGGAATTCACCCCTCCACTTT
19 | TRBD1 | TRBJ2-1 | TRBV4-3 | NA | CASSRTSQGAGASYNEQFF | TGCGCCAGCAGCAGAACATCGCAGGGGGCGGGTGCCTCCTACAATGAGCAGTTCTTC
14 | TRBD1 | TRBJ2-4 | TRBV19 | NA | CASSWDSRENIQYF | TGTGCCAGTAGCTGGGACAGTAGGGAAAACATTCAGTACTTC
14 | TRBD1 | TRBJ1-6 | TRBV27 | NA | CASSLSPGGSPLHF | TGTGCCAGCAGTTTATCTCCAGGGGGTTCACCCCTCCACTTT
14 | TRBD1 | TRBJ1-2 | TRBV5-1 | NA | CASSWDSGNYGYTF | TGCGCCAGCAGCTGGGACAGCGGGAACTATGGCTACACCTTC
13 | NA | TRBJ1-6 | TRBV19 | NA | CASRSGGGSPLHF | TGTGCCAGTAGGTCGGGGGGCGGTTCACCCCTCCACTTT
14 | NA | TRBJ1-4 | TRBV6-2/TRBV6-3 | NA | CASSRRRTNEKLFF | TGTGCCAGCAGTCGTAGGCGAACTAATGAAAAACTGTTTTTT
16 | NA | TRBJ2-2 | TRBV6-6 | NA | CASVGRIQLPTGELFF | TGTGCCAGCGTAGGAAGAATCCAGCTACCCACCGGGGAGCTGTTTTTT
13 | TRBD1 | TRBJ1-2 | TRBV6-5 | few | CASSSRTGYGYTF | TGTGCCAGCAGTTCTAGGACAGGCTATGGCTACACCTTC
13 | NA | TRBJ1-2 | TRBV5-4 | NA | CASSFWGGDGYTF | TGTGCCAGCAGCTTCTGGGGGGGAGATGGCTACACCTTC
15 | TRBD1 | TRBJ2-1 | TRBV4-3 | NA | CASSQRQGPYNEQFF | TGCGCCAGCAGCCAGCGACAGGGACCCTACAATGAGCAGTTCTTC
15 | NA | TRBJ1-2 | TRBV5-5 | NA | CASSLWQGIDYGYTF | TGTGCCAGCAGCTTGTGGCAGGGGATCGACTATGGCTACACCTTC
11 | NA | TRBJ2-2 | TRBV28 | few | CASSLFGELFF | TGTGCCAGCAGTTTATTCGGGGAGCTGTTTTTT
15 | TRBD1 | TRBJ2-1 | TRBV28 | NA | CASSSQGAFYNEQFF | TGTGCCAGCAGCTCACAGGGGGCATTCTACAATGAGCAGTTCTTC